This T cell receptor beta chain was sequenced in a study of HIV-infected patients and healthy controls. Each CDR3 protein gets one entry after TCRdb re-called the 5' RACE reads with MiXCR. Among approximately 64,000 distinct CDR3 sequences listed, roughly 21% were seen once. V was clipped by 5 bases and J by 6 bases, with 10 bases between them. The CDR3 is 12 amino acids. Germline assignment: CDR1 SGHTA and CDR2 FQGNSA. The TCR originated in a human donor in good health. The V and J genes are TRBV7-2 and TRBJ1-2, with D hard to call. The sequenced sample consisted of CD4+ T cells from blood. CDR3 sequence reads: CASSPFSDGYTF. The CDR3, as DNA: TGTGCCAGCAGCCCCTTTTCAGATGGCTACACCTTC.